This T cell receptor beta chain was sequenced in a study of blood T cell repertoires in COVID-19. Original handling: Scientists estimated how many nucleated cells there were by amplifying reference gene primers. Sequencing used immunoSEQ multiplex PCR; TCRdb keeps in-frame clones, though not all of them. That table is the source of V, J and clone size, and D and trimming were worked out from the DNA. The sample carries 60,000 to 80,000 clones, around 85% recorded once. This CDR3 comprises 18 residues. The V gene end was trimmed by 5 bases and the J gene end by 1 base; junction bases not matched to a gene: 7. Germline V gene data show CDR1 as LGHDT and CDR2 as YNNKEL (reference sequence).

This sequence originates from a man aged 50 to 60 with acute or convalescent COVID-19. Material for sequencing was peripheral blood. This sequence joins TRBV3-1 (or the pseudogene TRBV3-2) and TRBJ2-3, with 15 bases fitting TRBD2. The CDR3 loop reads CASSGTSGGPVRTDTQYF. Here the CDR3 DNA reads TGTGCCAGCAGCGGGACTAGCGGGGGGCCGGTCCGCACAGATACGCAGTATTTT.